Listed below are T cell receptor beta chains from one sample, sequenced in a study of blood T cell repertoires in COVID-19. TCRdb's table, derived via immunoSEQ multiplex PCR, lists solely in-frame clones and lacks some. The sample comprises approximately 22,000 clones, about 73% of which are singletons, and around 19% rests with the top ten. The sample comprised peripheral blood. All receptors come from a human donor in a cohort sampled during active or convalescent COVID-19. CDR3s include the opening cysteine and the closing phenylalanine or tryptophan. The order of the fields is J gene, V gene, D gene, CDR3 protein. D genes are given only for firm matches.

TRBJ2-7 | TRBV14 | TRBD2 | CASSHLRLAGAYEQYF
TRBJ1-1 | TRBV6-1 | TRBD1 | CASSEGDRFLRAFF
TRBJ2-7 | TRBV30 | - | CAWRTVRRGYEQYF
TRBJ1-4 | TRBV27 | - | CASSLNFEGRPHEKLFF
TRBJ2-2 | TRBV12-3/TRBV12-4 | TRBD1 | CASTGQVGELFF
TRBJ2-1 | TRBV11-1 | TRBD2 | CASRLAGSLKRNEQFF
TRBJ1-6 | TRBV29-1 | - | CSVADSPYNSPLHF
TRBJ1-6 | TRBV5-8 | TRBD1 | CASPPGTGNSPLHF
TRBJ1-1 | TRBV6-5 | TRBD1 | CASCRDTGGTEAFF
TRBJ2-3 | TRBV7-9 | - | CASSPITDTQYF
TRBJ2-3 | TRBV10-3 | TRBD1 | CAMGPGGSTQYF
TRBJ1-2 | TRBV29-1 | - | CSVDRGYGYTF
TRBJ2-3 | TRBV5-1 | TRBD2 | CASSPWTSGSSDTQYF
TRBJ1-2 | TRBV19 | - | CASMGLKNYGYTF
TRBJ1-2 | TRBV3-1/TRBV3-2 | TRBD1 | CASSQDSTGGDYGYTF
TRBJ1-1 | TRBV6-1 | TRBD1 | CASSDRGPNTEAFF
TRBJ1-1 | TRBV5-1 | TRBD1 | CASSLRQGVMNTEAFF
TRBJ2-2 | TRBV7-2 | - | CASSLEGTNTGELFF
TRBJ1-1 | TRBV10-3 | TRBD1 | CAISRQGFNTEAFF
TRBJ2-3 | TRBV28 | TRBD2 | CASSRSGGASDTQYF
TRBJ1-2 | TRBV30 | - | CAWSGPGGYTF
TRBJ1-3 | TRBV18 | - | CASSPDGRHSGNTIYF
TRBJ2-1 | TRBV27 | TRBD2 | CASSRSGTSTSEQFF
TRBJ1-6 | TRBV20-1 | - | CSARLGGSLHF
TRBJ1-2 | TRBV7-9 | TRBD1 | CASSLYGTGTNYGYTF
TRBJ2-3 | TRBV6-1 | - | CASSEALRRDTQYF
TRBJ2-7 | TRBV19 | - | CASSAGTSYSYEQYF
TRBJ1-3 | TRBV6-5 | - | CASSPTRGNTIYF
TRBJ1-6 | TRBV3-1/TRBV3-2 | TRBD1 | CASRHGTGEGSPLHF
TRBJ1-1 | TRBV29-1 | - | CSVDPAGEPLSAFF
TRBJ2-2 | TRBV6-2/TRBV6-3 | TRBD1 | CASSYTGGADHTGELFF
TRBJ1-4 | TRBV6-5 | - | CASSRGNYEKLFF
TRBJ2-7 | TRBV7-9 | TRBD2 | CASSSSGTSGRIWIYEQYF
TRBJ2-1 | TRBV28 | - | CASSLGGQPNEQFF
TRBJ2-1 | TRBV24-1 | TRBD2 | CATSLAGLGNEQFF
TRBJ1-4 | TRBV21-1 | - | CASSKSARPGTGGALMLFF
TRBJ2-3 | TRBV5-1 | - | CASSVGTSTDTQYF
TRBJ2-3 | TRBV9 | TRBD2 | CASSSLAGGGTDTQYF
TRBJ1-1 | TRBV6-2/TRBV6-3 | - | CASSSFLGPTEAFF
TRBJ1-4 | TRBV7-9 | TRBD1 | CASTKERQGNEKLFF
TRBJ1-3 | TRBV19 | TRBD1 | CASSTARGQGMHYFDSGNTIYF
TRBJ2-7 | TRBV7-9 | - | CASSRIGGREQYF
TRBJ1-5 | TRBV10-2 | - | CASRRGEVGNQPQHF
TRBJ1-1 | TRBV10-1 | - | CASRGTPPNTEAFF
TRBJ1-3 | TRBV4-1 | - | CASSTGSGNTIYF
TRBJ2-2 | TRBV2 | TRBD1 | CASSELDPPPGRGTGELFF
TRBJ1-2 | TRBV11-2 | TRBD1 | CASSLGRDSVYGYTF
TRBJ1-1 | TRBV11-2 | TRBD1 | CASSLAGTVREAEAFF
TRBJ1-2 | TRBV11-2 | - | CASSLQVSYGYTF
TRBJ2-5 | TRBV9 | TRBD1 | CASSVEGQGAETQYF
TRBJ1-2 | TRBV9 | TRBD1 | CASSAFLDREDGYTF
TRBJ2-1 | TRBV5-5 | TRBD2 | CASSPRTSYNEQFF
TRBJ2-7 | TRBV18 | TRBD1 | CASSAGQGGTYEQYF
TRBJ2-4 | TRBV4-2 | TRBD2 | CASSQDLAGGRVLAKNIQYF
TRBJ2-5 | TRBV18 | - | CASSPLGQQETQYF